This T cell receptor beta chain was documented in a study of early T cells in non-severe SARS-CoV-2 infection. TCRdb reprocessed the 5' RACE reads via MiXCR and lists one record per CDR3 protein. The table includes about 83,000 distinct CDR3 sequences, approximately 13% detected once. This clonotype was seen a handful of times. V dropped 4 bases and J dropped 5; count of bases not matched to a gene: 9. The CDR3 runs 15 residues. Germline loops: CDR1 SGHRS, CDR2 YFSETQ. The sequence was obtained from an adult who was a healthcare worker with PCR-confirmed SARS-CoV-2 infection or an uninfected control (not recorded which). Sequencing input: whole blood. The gene calls are TRBV5-1 and TRBJ2-1; 7 nucleotides align to TRBD1. This CDR3 reads CASSVRTGANNEQFF. The DNA of the CDR3 is TGCGCCAGCAGCGTACGTACAGGGGCCAACAATGAGCAGTTCTTC.